This is a list of T cell receptor beta chains from one sample in a study of blood T cell repertoires in COVID-19. Profiled with immunoSEQ multiplex PCR; TCRdb holds only in-frame clones, not every one. The sample carries 200,000 to 250,000 clones, around nine tenths recorded once. The sample was peripheral blood. Receptors originate from a man between 60 and 75 years old with COVID-19, enrolled during active disease. Each CDR3 is given with its conserved first and last residue. D genes are given only for firm matches. The size field is filled for only some rows; it gives once, few, many or a size class.

CDR3 length: 15
D gene: -
J gene: TRBJ1-5
V gene: TRBV6-5
clone size: once
CDR3 DNA: TGTGCCAGCAGCCCGGACAGACTTAGCAATCAGCCCCAGCATTTT
CDR3 protein: CASSPDRLSNQPQHF

CDR3 length: 14
D gene: TRBD1
J gene: TRBJ1-4
V gene: TRBV25-1
clone size: few
CDR3 DNA: TGTGCCAGCAGTGACGACAGGGGGTTGGAAAAACTGTTTTTT
CDR3 protein: CASSDDRGLEKLFF

CDR3 length: 13
D gene: -
J gene: TRBJ1-1
V gene: TRBV18
clone size: -
CDR3 DNA: TGTGCCAGCTCACCCCAGGGGAACACTGAAGCTTTCTTT
CDR3 protein: CASSPQGNTEAFF

CDR3 length: 16
D gene: -
J gene: TRBJ2-3
V gene: TRBV4-3
clone size: -
CDR3 DNA: TGCGCCAGCAGCCAAGATATGGCGGTTAGCACAGATACGCAGTATTTT
CDR3 protein: CASSQDMAVSTDTQYF

CDR3 length: 16
D gene: -
J gene: TRBJ1-5
V gene: TRBV3-1/TRBV3-2
clone size: once
CDR3 DNA: TGTGCCAGCAGCCCCGGCTTCGGGGGGGGCAATCAGCCCCAGCATTTT
CDR3 protein: CASSPGFGGGNQPQHF

CDR3 length: 13
D gene: -
J gene: TRBJ2-7
V gene: TRBV18
clone size: few
CDR3 DNA: TGTGCCAGCTCACCCGGACGGGACTACGAGCAGTACTTC
CDR3 protein: CASSPGRDYEQYF

CDR3 length: 13
D gene: -
J gene: TRBJ1-6
V gene: TRBV3-1/TRBV3-2
clone size: -
CDR3 DNA: TGTGCCAGCAGCCAAGTACGGGAGGCACCCCTCCACTTT
CDR3 protein: CASSQVREAPLHF

CDR3 length: 14
D gene: -
J gene: TRBJ1-5
V gene: TRBV4-2
clone size: -
CDR3 DNA: TGTGCCAGCAGCCAAGATTCGGGAAGTCGGACCCAGCATTTT
CDR3 protein: CASSQDSGSRTQHF

CDR3 length: 14
D gene: TRBD2
J gene: TRBJ2-7
V gene: TRBV19
clone size: -
CDR3 DNA: TGTGCCAGTAGTCCCACCCCGGTGGGCGGGAGGCAGTACTTC
CDR3 protein: CASSPTPVGGRQYF

CDR3 length: 14
D gene: -
J gene: TRBJ2-2
V gene: TRBV5-1
clone size: -
CDR3 DNA: TGCGCCAGCAGCTTAGCGGCGAACACCGGGGAGCTGTTTTTT
CDR3 protein: CASSLAANTGELFF

CDR3 length: 15
D gene: TRBD1
J gene: TRBJ1-5
V gene: TRBV19
clone size: -
CDR3 DNA: TGTGCCAGTAGTCCTAGGACAGGGACCAATCAGCCCCAGCATTTT
CDR3 protein: CASSPRTGTNQPQHF

CDR3 length: 15
D gene: TRBD1
J gene: TRBJ2-3
V gene: TRBV18
clone size: -
CDR3 DNA: TGTGCCAGCTCCCCTAACAGGGGTGGCACAGATACGCAGTATTTT
CDR3 protein: CASSPNRGGTDTQYF

CDR3 length: 16
D gene: -
J gene: TRBJ1-5
V gene: TRBV3-1/TRBV3-2
clone size: -
CDR3 DNA: TGTGCCAGCAGCCCCTCTGGGGGGGGTCGAAATCAGCCCCAGCATTTT
CDR3 protein: CASSPSGGGRNQPQHF

CDR3 length: 15
D gene: TRBD1
J gene: TRBJ1-5
V gene: TRBV6-2/TRBV6-3
clone size: once
CDR3 DNA: TGTGCCAGCAGTTACGACGGGACAGGGTTCAAGCCCCAGCATTTT
CDR3 protein: CASSYDGTGFKPQHF

CDR3 length: 13
D gene: -
J gene: TRBJ1-1
V gene: TRBV30
clone size: -
CDR3 DNA: TGTGCCTGGAGGCGCCAAATGAACACTGAAGCTTTCTTT
CDR3 protein: CAWRRQMNTEAFF

CDR3 length: 15
D gene: TRBD2
J gene: TRBJ2-1
V gene: TRBV10-1
clone size: -
CDR3 DNA: TGCGCCAGCAGTGACGGGCGGGGGGGCCTCAATGAGCAGTTCTTC
CDR3 protein: CASSDGRGGLNEQFF

CDR3 length: 17
D gene: -
J gene: TRBJ1-1
V gene: TRBV19
clone size: -
CDR3 DNA: TGTGCCAGTAATTATAGGGGAAGGGGGTGGAGGACCACTGAAGCTTTCTTT
CDR3 protein: CASNYRGRGWRTTEAFF

CDR3 length: 17
D gene: TRBD2
J gene: TRBJ2-1
V gene: TRBV10-2
clone size: once
CDR3 DNA: TGCGCCAGCAGTGAGAGGCGGGGGGCGACCTCCTACAATGAGCAGTTCTTC
CDR3 protein: CASSERRGATSYNEQFF

CDR3 length: 14
D gene: TRBD1
J gene: TRBJ1-6
V gene: TRBV2
clone size: -
CDR3 DNA: TGTGCCAGCAGTCTGGACAGGGGCCGTTCACCCCTCCACTTT
CDR3 protein: CASSLDRGRSPLHF

CDR3 length: 15
D gene: -
J gene: TRBJ1-5
V gene: TRBV18
clone size: -
CDR3 DNA: TGTGCCAGCTCACCACAGGGGGGGGGAAATCAGCCCCAGCATTTT
CDR3 protein: CASSPQGGGNQPQHF

CDR3 length: 15
D gene: -
J gene: TRBJ2-1
V gene: TRBV5-1
clone size: -
CDR3 DNA: TGCGCCAGCAGCTTTACGAGTAGCGCCCGCGGTGAGCAGTTCTTC
CDR3 protein: CASSFTSSARGEQFF

CDR3 length: 17
D gene: -
J gene: TRBJ2-1
V gene: TRBV19
clone size: -
CDR3 DNA: TGTGCCAGTAGCCCCCTTAACGGCCAGGGCCCCTACAATGAGCAGTTCTTC
CDR3 protein: CASSPLNGQGPYNEQFF

CDR3 length: 14
D gene: TRBD2
J gene: TRBJ2-7
V gene: TRBV27
clone size: few
CDR3 DNA: TGTGCCAGCAGTTTTAGCGGGTTCCTCTACGAGCAGTACTTC
CDR3 protein: CASSFSGFLYEQYF

CDR3 length: 14
D gene: -
J gene: TRBJ2-5
V gene: TRBV5-1
clone size: -
CDR3 DNA: TGCGCCAGCAGCTTAACAGGGTTTCAAGAGACCCAGTACTTC
CDR3 protein: CASSLTGFQETQYF

CDR3 length: 15
D gene: -
J gene: TRBJ2-4
V gene: TRBV3-1/TRBV3-2
clone size: -
CDR3 DNA: TGTGCCAGCAGCCCTGTAGGGGTCGCCAAAAACATTCAGTACTTC
CDR3 protein: CASSPVGVAKNIQYF

CDR3 length: 13
D gene: -
J gene: TRBJ2-3
V gene: TRBV25-1
clone size: -
CDR3 DNA: TGTGCCAGCAGTGTGCCAGGGACAGATACGCAGTATTTT
CDR3 protein: CASSVPGTDTQYF

CDR3 length: 13
D gene: TRBD1
J gene: TRBJ1-2
V gene: TRBV6-5
clone size: -
CDR3 DNA: TGTGCCAGCGTGCGAGGACAGGGGGCTAGCTACACCTTC
CDR3 protein: CASVRGQGASYTF

CDR3 length: 17
D gene: TRBD1
J gene: TRBJ2-2
V gene: TRBV28
clone size: once
CDR3 DNA: TGTGCCAGCATCACCTCTCAGGGGGCGATATCGGCCGGGGAGCTGTTTTTT
CDR3 protein: CASITSQGAISAGELFF

CDR3 length: 14
D gene: TRBD1
J gene: TRBJ2-1
V gene: TRBV7-2
clone size: once
CDR3 DNA: TGTGCCAGCAGCTCGGACAGGGGGCTCAATGAGCAGTTCTTC
CDR3 protein: CASSSDRGLNEQFF

CDR3 length: 13
D gene: -
J gene: TRBJ1-2
V gene: TRBV7-9
clone size: -
CDR3 DNA: TGTGCCAGCAGCCCCTTCGAGGCTTTCGGGGACACCTTC
CDR3 protein: CASSPFEAFGDTF

CDR3 length: 15
D gene: TRBD1
J gene: TRBJ1-3
V gene: TRBV12-5
clone size: -
CDR3 DNA: TGTGCTAGTGGTCTGGGGACAGGGGGTGGAAACACCATATATTTT
CDR3 protein: CASGLGTGGGNTIYF

CDR3 length: 16
D gene: TRBD1
J gene: TRBJ2-7
V gene: TRBV28
clone size: -
CDR3 DNA: TGTGCCAGCAGTGGGGTCGGACAGGCCTTCTCCTACGAGCAGTACTTC
CDR3 protein: CASSGVGQAFSYEQYF

CDR3 length: 17
D gene: TRBD1
J gene: TRBJ1-3
V gene: TRBV3-1/TRBV3-2
clone size: -
CDR3 DNA: TGTGCCAGCAGCCAACCGGGACAGGGGGCGAAGGGAAACACCATATATTTT
CDR3 protein: CASSQPGQGAKGNTIYF

CDR3 length: 15
D gene: -
J gene: TRBJ1-4
V gene: TRBV19
clone size: -
CDR3 DNA: TGTGCCAGTAGTGGGTGGACAGCAACTAATGAAAAACTGTTTTTT
CDR3 protein: CASSGWTATNEKLFF

CDR3 length: 17
D gene: TRBD1
J gene: TRBJ1-2
V gene: TRBV24-1
clone size: -
CDR3 DNA: TGTGCCACCAGTGATTATTCTACCGGGACAGGGAACTATGGCTACACCTTC
CDR3 protein: CATSDYSTGTGNYGYTF

CDR3 length: 15
D gene: -
J gene: TRBJ2-5
V gene: TRBV7-3
clone size: -
CDR3 DNA: TGTGCCAGCAGCCCCTTCCCGACTTCGCAAGAGACCCAGTACTTC
CDR3 protein: CASSPFPTSQETQYF

CDR3 length: 16
D gene: TRBD1
J gene: TRBJ1-2
V gene: TRBV28
clone size: -
CDR3 DNA: TGTGCCAGCACACTCGCTCCCGGGACAGGGGGCGCTGGCTACACCTTC
CDR3 protein: CASTLAPGTGGAGYTF

CDR3 length: 16
D gene: -
J gene: TRBJ1-2
V gene: TRBV28
clone size: -
CDR3 DNA: TGTGCCAGCAGTGTCCTCACGGTAGGGGTCAACTATGGCTACACCTTC
CDR3 protein: CASSVLTVGVNYGYTF

CDR3 length: 15
D gene: TRBD1
J gene: TRBJ1-1
V gene: TRBV7-9
clone size: -
CDR3 DNA: TGTGCCAGCAGCTTTTATACAGGGGGCTCAACTGAAGCTTTCTTT
CDR3 protein: CASSFYTGGSTEAFF

CDR3 length: 16
D gene: -
J gene: TRBJ2-6
V gene: TRBV5-1
clone size: -
CDR3 DNA: TGCGCCAGCAGCTTGGAGTCGGTAACTGGGGCCAACGTCCTGACTTTC
CDR3 protein: CASSLESVTGANVLTF

CDR3 length: 13
D gene: -
J gene: TRBJ2-7
V gene: TRBV7-9
clone size: -
CDR3 DNA: TGTGCCAGCAGCCATAGAGGCGCCTACGAGCAGTACTTC
CDR3 protein: CASSHRGAYEQYF

CDR3 length: 11
D gene: -
J gene: TRBJ2-1
V gene: TRBV14
clone size: -
CDR3 DNA: TGTGCCAGCAGCCAAGTAAATGAGCAGTTCTTC
CDR3 protein: CASSQVNEQFF

CDR3 length: 16
D gene: -
J gene: TRBJ2-7
V gene: TRBV6-5
clone size: -
CDR3 DNA: TGTGCCAGCAGTTACCGCCTTCAGGGTGGGGCCTACGAGCAGTACTTC
CDR3 protein: CASSYRLQGGAYEQYF

CDR3 length: 17
D gene: TRBD2
J gene: TRBJ2-7
V gene: TRBV7-2
clone size: -
CDR3 DNA: TGTGCCAGCAGCTCTAGAGGTGTAGGTAGCGGGAAGGGCGAGCAGTACTTC
CDR3 protein: CASSSRGVGSGKGEQYF

CDR3 length: 14
D gene: TRBD1
J gene: TRBJ1-1
V gene: TRBV18
clone size: once
CDR3 DNA: TGTGCCAGCTCACCGGGGACAGGTTCTACTGAAGCTTTCTTT
CDR3 protein: CASSPGTGSTEAFF

CDR3 length: 16
D gene: TRBD1
J gene: TRBJ2-7
V gene: TRBV5-1
clone size: -
CDR3 DNA: TGCGCCAGCAGTTCGCACAGGGGTCCCTCAGGTGACGAGCAGTACTTC
CDR3 protein: CASSSHRGPSGDEQYF

CDR3 length: 14
D gene: TRBD1
J gene: TRBJ1-6
V gene: TRBV29-1
clone size: few
CDR3 DNA: TGCAGCGCCCGAGTCCAGGGGGTAGGTTCACCCCTCCACTTT
CDR3 protein: CSARVQGVGSPLHF

CDR3 length: 13
D gene: -
J gene: TRBJ2-7
V gene: TRBV6-5
clone size: -
CDR3 DNA: TGTGCCAGCAACGGACCCGCTAGCCGGGAGCAGTACTTC
CDR3 protein: CASNGPASREQYF

CDR3 length: 15
D gene: -
J gene: TRBJ1-1
V gene: TRBV7-9
clone size: -
CDR3 DNA: TGTGCCAGCAGCTTTAAGACAGGTCTGAACACTGAAGCTTTCTTT
CDR3 protein: CASSFKTGLNTEAFF

CDR3 length: 18
D gene: TRBD2
J gene: TRBJ2-2
V gene: TRBV6-2/TRBV6-3
clone size: -
CDR3 DNA: TGTGCCAGCAGTTATGTGGCAGGTGTCCGACTAGCCTCCGGGGAGCTGTTTTTT
CDR3 protein: CASSYVAGVRLASGELFF

CDR3 length: 14
D gene: -
J gene: TRBJ1-6
V gene: TRBV5-1
clone size: -
CDR3 DNA: TGCGCCAGCACCCCGGGAGGTTCCAATTCACCCCTCCACTTT
CDR3 protein: CASTPGGSNSPLHF

CDR3 length: 16
D gene: TRBD1
J gene: TRBJ2-7
V gene: TRBV28
clone size: -
CDR3 DNA: TGTGCCAGCAGTCCGACTCAACCGACAGGGGGCCACGAGCAGTACTTC
CDR3 protein: CASSPTQPTGGHEQYF

CDR3 length: 13
D gene: -
J gene: TRBJ2-3
V gene: TRBV10-3
clone size: -
CDR3 DNA: TGTGCCATCAGTGAGATTAACACAGATACGCAGTATTTT
CDR3 protein: CAISEINTDTQYF

CDR3 length: 14
D gene: -
J gene: TRBJ1-1
V gene: TRBV13
clone size: -
CDR3 DNA: TGTGCCAGCAGCTTAAAGGGACAGAACACTGAAGCTTTCTTT
CDR3 protein: CASSLKGQNTEAFF